One sample yielded the 12 T cell receptor beta chains listed below, sequenced in a study of shared clonotypes between healthy human individuals. Here immunoSEQ multiplex PCR was the method, and the copy in TCRdb shows in-frame clones only, minus some. The sample has some 2.3 million clones, 85% to 95% seen once. Sequenced material: naive CD4+ T cells from PBMCs. Subset described: CD45RA+ positively selected. Receptors were obtained from a man younger than 30 in good health. Some clones in this sample may be carry-over from other donors' samples.

The chain joins TRBV5-1 to TRBJ1-4; D gene uncertain. Germline V gene data show CDR1 as SGHRS and CDR2 as YFSETQ. V dropped 6 bases and J dropped 8 bases, with 20 bases sitting between them. The CDR3 extends over 15 amino acids. CDR3 DNA: TGCGCCAGCAACCCCGGGCCTACAGAGGAGGAAAAACTGTTTTTT. Residues: CASNPGPTEEEKLFF.

The J gene is TRBJ2-2, the V gene TRBV5-4; 9 bases are a match to TRBD2. The CDR3 contains 15 residues. Germline V gives CDR1 SGHNT, CDR2 YYREEE (reference sequence). J lost 6 bases, V lost 4 bases, and 7 bases had no gene match. CDR3 coding DNA: TGTGCCAGCAGCCCCCATGCTAGCGGGGCCGGGGAGCTGTTTTTT. Protein: CASSPHASGAGELFF.

This chain connects TRBV7-8 to TRBJ2-3; 10 nucleotides align to TRBD2. The CDR3 has 15 amino acids. Germline CDR1 SGHVS, CDR2 FQNEAQ. Trimming at V came to 5 bases and at J to 1 base, leaving 3 bases not matched to a gene. The CDR3 here is CASSQSGRGTDTQYF. The CDR3 DNA sequence: TGTGCCAGCAGCCAGAGCGGGAGGGGCACAGATACGCAGTATTTT.

The V and J genes are TRBV27 and TRBJ1-5; D gene unclear. This CDR3 spans 15 amino acids. Trimming removed 2 bases at V and 3 bases at J, with 11 bases between. Per germline, CDR1 MNHEY and CDR2 SMNVEV (reference sequence). The CDR3 loop is CASSLKRPINQPQHF. CDR3 in DNA: TGTGCCAGCAGTTTAAAGCGGCCTATCAATCAGCCCCAGCATTTT.

The gene calls are TRBV5-1 and TRBJ1-2, with 8 nucleotides matching TRBD1. This CDR3 has 15 amino acids. Unmatched junction bases numbered 6, after V lost 3 bases and J lost 2 bases. The germline CDR1 and CDR2 sequences are SGHRS and YFSETQ. In nucleotides, the CDR3 is TGCGCCAGCAGCTCCCGGACAGGGATAAACTATGGCTACACCTTC. The encoded protein is CASSSRTGINYGYTF.

The chain links TRBV4-1 to TRBJ1-5, with 8 bases that match TRBD1. The germline gives CDR1 MGHRA, CDR2 YSYEKL. The CDR3 runs to 15 residues. The V gene end was trimmed by 6 bases and the J gene end by 9 bases; junction bases not matched to a gene: 13. The CDR3 region has the DNA TGCGCCAGCAGGTCAGGGGTGGCAGGGGGCCTGCCCCAGCATTTT. It codes for CASRSGVAGGLPQHF.

The chain has TRBV28 and TRBJ1-1; unclear D gene. This CDR3 is 15 amino acids long. The germline V and J ends were trimmed by 3 bases and 6 bases, with 17 bases remaining between them. CDR1 is MDHEN and CDR2 is SYDVKM in the germline V gene. CDR3 sequence: CASSLPRRAGAEAFF. CDR3 sequence (DNA): TGTGCCAGCAGTTTGCCGCGGAGGGCTGGGGCTGAAGCTTTCTTT.

The chain has TRBV5-1 and TRBJ1-1; a possible D gene is TRBD1 (5 bases). Germline CDR1 and CDR2: SGHRS and YFSETQ. The CDR3 is made up of 14 amino acids. Trimming removed 5 bases at V and 6 bases at J, with 17 bases between. The CDR3 spells CASRQDILGAEAFF. The CDR3, as DNA: TGCGCCAGCAGACAGGACATACTTGGGGCTGAAGCTTTCTTT.

This clone was picked up a small number of times. This sequence joins TRBV6-4 and TRBJ1-1; D might be TRBD1 (5 bases). From germline, CDR1 is MRHNA and CDR2 SNTAGT. V lost 5 bases to trimming and J lost 1 base, with 8 bases between them. The CDR3 is 13 amino acids. The CDR3 bases are TGTGCCAGCAGTCAACAGGAGAACACTGAAGCTTTCTTT. Translating it yields CASSQQENTEAFF.

The chain employs TRBV27 and TRBJ1-1; a weak D match, TRBD1 (5 bases). The CDR3 length is 15 residues. Germline CDR1 and CDR2: MNHEY and SMNVEV (reference sequence). Between the trimmed V and J ends, which lost 4 bases and 5 bases, there was a span of 17 bases. The CDR3 nucleotides are TGTGCCAGCAGTTCCCTCCCCGGGACGGATACTGAAGCTTTCTTT. It encodes CASSSLPGTDTEAFF.

The J gene is TRBJ2-7, the V gene TRBV28; tentatively, D is TRBD1 or TRBD2 (5 bases each). CDR3 length: 16 amino acids. The germline V gene encodes CDR1 MDHEN and CDR2 SYDVKM. Trimming stripped 6 bases from V and 6 bases from J, with 24 bases between. The CDR3 is CASSDTAGTALREQYF. In nucleotides, the CDR3 is TGTGCCAGCAGCGATACTGCCGGGACGGCCCTTCGCGAGCAGTACTTC.

Note on this clone: This CDR3 is also generated by other DNA sequences in the sample. The chain has TRBV11-2 and TRBJ2-2, with D possibly being TRBD2 (5 bases). V lost 1 base and J 5 bases, leaving 5 bases between the germline ends. CDR1 SGHAT and CDR2 FQNNGV come from the germline V gene. The CDR3 contains 13 residues. This CDR3 is CASSLAGTGELFF. The CDR3 DNA sequence: TGTGCCAGCAGCTTAGCGGGGACCGGGGAGCTGTTTTTT.